Presented here are 24 T cell receptor beta chains from one specimen sequenced in a study of early T cells in non-severe SARS-CoV-2 infection (dated by TCRdb to the early 2020s). Library method: 5' RACE. Sequencer: NextSeq 500. TCRdb ran its own pipeline on the public reads, namely fastp trimming at Q25 and MiXCR clone calling, and kept in-frame beta chains. Each entry is one CDR3 protein sequence, shown with its most common DNA and genes. Counted in this sample were around 68,000 distinct CDR3 sequences; 5.5% to 7% of them appeared once. The ten largest clones add up to 3% to 4% of the sample. Sample: whole blood, taken at baseline. All receptors come from an adult who was a healthcare worker with PCR-confirmed SARS-CoV-2 infection or an uninfected control (not recorded which).

This clonotype was seen repeatedly, ten times or more. This chain links TRBV4-3 with TRBJ2-1; 14 bases are a match to TRBD2. CDR3 size: 21 residues. Germline CDR1 reads LGHNA; CDR2 reads YSLEER. The V segment lost 1 base and the J segment 3 bases; nucleotides outside the gene matches: 14. The CDR3 DNA sequence: TGCGCCAGCAGCCAAGTTAGTGGGACTAGCGGGAGTATCCCTTTCTACAATGAGCAGTTCTTC. It codes for CASSQVSGTSGSIPFYNEQFF.

The table lists this clonotype with many counts. The V gene is TRBV6-5, the J gene TRBJ2-7; TRBD1 matches 11 bases. Germline V CDR1 and CDR2: MNHEY, SVGAGI. This CDR3 spans 14 amino acids. V was pared by 2 bases and J by 3 bases, with 0 bases of the junction left unmatched. This CDR3 is CASSYGTGGYEQYF. CDR3 coding DNA: TGTGCCAGCAGTTACGGGACAGGGGGCTACGAGCAGTACTTC.

This clonotype has a count of ten or more. This chain links TRBV28 with TRBJ2-4; perhaps TRBD2 as D (6 bases). CDR1 and CDR2 (germline): MDHEN, SYDVKM. V shed 5 bases and J shed 10 bases, with 9 bases lying between them. There are 11 residues in the CDR3. The CDR3 is CASSTRGIQYF. CDR3 nucleotides: TGTGCCAGCAGTACCCGGGGGATTCAGTACTTC.

This clonotype has at least ten counts. V and J are TRBV6-6 and TRBJ2-7, with unresolved D. This CDR3 contains 14 residues. Per germline, CDR1 MNHNY and CDR2 SVGAGI (reference sequence). V shed 4 bases and J shed 5 bases, with 15 bases lying between them. CDR3 bases: TGTGCCAGCAGTTTCCGGCGTCAACCCGACGAGCAGTACTTC. It yields the protein CASSFRRQPDEQYF.

This clonotype has at least ten counts. One end of the junction fails to match germline, which may point to a read error. V gene TRBV28 combines with J gene TRBJ2-1, with 11 bases fitting TRBD1. Germline assignment: CDR1 MDHEN and CDR2 SYDVKM. This CDR3 has 15 amino acids. For the CDR3, the DNA is TGCGCCAGCAGTTTATTAGGGACAGGGGGTGGTGAGCAGTTCTTC. Translating it yields CASSLLGTGGGEQFF.

This clonotype was observed at least ten times. V is TRBV28 and J is TRBJ1-6; possibly TRBD1 for D (6 bases). The V end was cut by 6 bases, the J end by 5 bases, with 17 bases between. CDR3 length equals 16 residues. Germline CDR1 is MDHEN and CDR2 is SYDVKM. The CDR3 nucleotides are TGTGCCAGCAGCCTCCCCACGACAGGAAATAATTCACCCCTCCACTTT. Residues: CASSLPTTGNNSPLHF.

J is TRBJ2-7 and V is TRBV20-1; 8 bases are shared with TRBD1. The V gene's germline CDR1 is DFQATT and CDR2 SNEGSKA (reference sequence). V shed 5 bases and J 4 bases; nucleotides not matched to a gene: 10. CDR3 length: 14 amino acids. CDR3 in DNA: TGCAGTGCTTACCCCCGGGACAGGACTTACGAGCAGTACTTC. Encoded protein: CSAYPRDRTYEQYF.

The chain employs TRBV7-3 and TRBJ2-2; possible D gene TRBD2, 5 bases. The germline V gene has CDR1 SGHTA and CDR2 FQGTGA. Trimming stripped 4 bases from V and 4 bases from J, with 10 bases between. This CDR3 has 14 residues. CDR3 loop: CASSSVGVTGELFF. The CDR3 DNA is TGTGCCAGCAGCTCCGTCGGGGTCACCGGGGAGCTGTTTTTT. Drawing the rest from reference TRBV7-3 and TRBJ2-2, the complete variable domain is GAGVSQTPSNKVTEKGKYVELRCDPISGHTALYWYRQSLGQGPEFLIYFQGTGAADDSGLPNDRFFAVRPEGSVSTLKIQRTERGDSAVYLCASSSVGVTGELFFGEGSRLTVL.

This clonotype was detected only a few times. The chain links TRBV11-3 to TRBJ2-2; 8 nucleotides match TRBD2. With 3 bases clipped from V and 6 bases from J, the junction kept 6 bases outside the gene matches. This CDR3 is built from 15 residues. Germline CDR1 is SGHNT and CDR2 is YENEEA. The CDR3 DNA reads as TGTGCCAGCAGCTTCGGGGGGGTTGACCCCGGGGAGCTGTTTTTT. Translating gives CASSFGGVDPGELFF.

This clonotype occurred many times. In DNA form, the CDR3 reads TGCAGCGTTGTGGGCAGGACCTCCTATGGCTACACCTTC. Translation: CSVVGRTSYGYTF. The rearrangement joins TRBV29-1 to TRBJ1-2; D gene ambiguous. Between the trimmed V and J ends, which lost 4 bases and 4 bases, there was a span of 13 bases. Per germline, CDR1 SQVTM and CDR2 ANQGSEA. The CDR3 is 13 residues long. Using reference TRBV29-1 and TRBJ1-2 for the parts outside the CDR3, the full variable domain is SAVISQKPSRDICQRGTSLTIQCQVDSQVTMMFWYRQQPGQSLTLIATANQGSEATYESGFVIDKFPISRPNLTFSTLTVSNMSPEDSSIYLCSVVGRTSYGYTFGSGTRLTVV.

In its sample, this clonotype was seen many times. V gene TRBV7-2 combines with J gene TRBJ2-1, with 9 bases matching TRBD2. The V gene's germline CDR1 is SGHTA and CDR2 FQGNSA. The CDR3 runs 15 residues. V was pared by 4 bases and J by 4 bases, with 5 bases of the junction left unmatched. The CDR3 is CASSSTSGQYNEQFF. CDR3 nucleotides: TGTGCCAGCAGCTCGACTAGCGGACAGTACAATGAGCAGTTCTTC. The entire variable domain, with the rest obtained from reference TRBV7-2 and TRBJ2-1, is as follows: GAGVSQSPSNKVTEKGKDVELRCDPISGHTALYWYRQSLGQGLEFLIYFQGNSAPDKSGLPSDRFSAERTGGSVSTLTIQRTQQEDSAVYLCASSSTSGQYNEQFFGPGTRLTVL.

Many counts were recorded for this clonotype. The chain recombines TRBV6-5 with TRBJ1-5; D ambiguous. The CDR3 contains 16 residues. V lost 7 bases to trimming and J lost 1 base, with 17 bases between them. Germline V lookup: CDR1 MNHEY, CDR2 SVGAGI. CDR3 in amino acids: CASTSTERGSNQPQHF. The CDR3 region has the DNA TGTGCCAGCACTAGTACAGAAAGAGGAAGCAATCAGCCCCAGCATTTT.

V is TRBV20-1 and J is TRBJ1-1; tentatively, D is TRBD1 (6 bases). The CDR3 runs to 14 residues. Per the germline V gene, CDR1 is DFQATT and CDR2 is SNEGSKA (reference sequence). V was pared by 5 bases and J by 2 bases, with 15 bases between. CDR3 nucleotide sequence: TGCAGTGCTGGGATGGGGGGCTTTAACACTGAAGCTTTCTTT. This translates into CSAGMGGFNTEAFF.

This clonotype was found a few times. The J gene is TRBJ2-7, the V gene TRBV2; TRBD2 aligns across 10 bases. Germline assignment: CDR1 SNHLY and CDR2 FYNNEI. V trimming: 7 bases; J trimming: 3 bases; junction bases outside the gene matches: 6. The CDR3 consists of 14 residues. The CDR3 coding sequence is TGTGCCAGCAAGGAGCGGGAGGGCCTCTACGAGCAGTACTTC. As protein: CASKEREGLYEQYF. The full variable domain, its missing parts supplied by reference TRBV2 and TRBJ2-7, is EPEVTQTPSHQVTQMGQEVILRCVPISNHLYFYWYRQILGQKVEFLVSFYNNEISEKSEIFDDQFSVERPDGSNFTLKIRSTKLEDSAMYFCASKEREGLYEQYFGPGTRLTVT.

This sequence joins TRBV7-2 and TRBJ2-4; D is undetermined. The CDR3 has 15 amino acids. From germline, CDR1 is SGHTA and CDR2 FQGNSA. V lost 1 base and J lost 3, with 10 bases in between. DNA of the CDR3: TGTGCCAGCAGCTTAGAAGCCTATGGCAAAAACATTCAGTACTTC. Translated, it gives CASSLEAYGKNIQYF. Using reference TRBV7-2 and TRBJ2-4 for the parts outside the CDR3, the full variable domain is GAGVSQSPSNKVTEKGKDVELRCDPISGHTALYWYRQSLGQGLEFLIYFQGNSAPDKSGLPSDRFSAERTGGSVSTLTIQRTQQEDSAVYLCASSLEAYGKNIQYFGAGTRLSVL.

J is TRBJ2-7 and V is TRBV6-2 or TRBV6-3; 8 nucleotides match TRBD1. This CDR3 region has 15 residues. Germline CDR1 reads MNHEY; CDR2 reads SVGEGT. The V segment lost 6 bases and the J segment 1 base; nucleotides outside the gene matches: 8. CDR3 protein: CASRPDRGGSYEQYF. CDR3 DNA sequence: TGTGCCAGCAGACCCGACAGGGGCGGGTCCTACGAGCAGTACTTC.

This clonotype showed up just a few times. The chain is built from TRBV6-6 and TRBJ2-3; 11 bases agree with TRBD2. CDR1 is MNHNY, CDR2 SVGAGI, per germline (reference sequence). The CDR3 is made up of 17 amino acids. V lost 2 bases to trimming and J lost 4 bases; unmatched junction nucleotides: 8. This CDR3 reads CASSYDTSGSRSDTQYF. CDR3 nucleotides: TGTGCCAGCAGTTACGATACTAGCGGGAGTAGGTCAGATACGCAGTATTTT.

The genes are TRBV2 and TRBJ2-7, with 8 bases aligning to TRBD2. The V segment lost 4 bases and the J segment 4 bases; nucleotides outside the gene matches: 3. This CDR3 is built from 13 residues. Germline V gives CDR1 SNHLY, CDR2 FYNNEI. CDR3 nucleotides: TGTGCCAGCAGTGCCAGCGGGAGTTACGAGCAGTACTTC. The encoded protein is CASSASGSYEQYF.

This clonotype was detected many times. The chain is built from TRBV29-1 and TRBJ2-7; no definite D call. CDR3 length: 12 residues. Trimming left V 4 bases short and J 3 bases short, with 10 bases between. Per the germline V gene, CDR1 is SQVTM and CDR2 is ANQGSEA. CDR3 sequence: CSVAQDHYEQYF. CDR3 sequence (DNA): TGCAGCGTTGCCCAGGACCACTACGAGCAGTACTTC.

As for this clonotype: At one of its ends the junction is not consistent with the germline gene, which may arise from a read error. The chain uses TRBV20-1 and TRBJ1-2, with 10 bases identical to TRBD1. CDR3 size: 12 residues. Per the germline V gene, CDR1 is DFQATT and CDR2 is SNEGSKA (reference sequence). CDR3 sequence (DNA): TGCAGTGCTCGGACAGGGGGGTATGACTACACCTTC. Translation gives CSARTGGYDYTF.

The sample holds a few counts of this clonotype. The chain carries TRBV7-8 and TRBJ2-7; D is perhaps TRBD2 (5 bases). The CDR3 sequence is 15 residues long. Per the germline V gene, CDR1 is SGHVS and CDR2 is FQNEAQ. Between the trimmed V and J ends, which lost 1 base and 3 bases, there was a span of 13 bases. DNA of the CDR3: TGTGCCAGCAGCTTAGTCCCGGGTCGGGGCTACGAGCAGTACTTC. Its translation: CASSLVPGRGYEQYF.

This clonotype came up many times. This rearrangement joins TRBV20-1 to TRBJ2-7; TRBD2 matches 15 bases. CDR1 and CDR2 from the germline V gene are DFQATT and SNEGSKA (reference sequence). The CDR3 has 14 residues. V dropped 6 bases and J dropped 6; count of bases not matched to a gene: 6. This CDR3 is CSATPGLAGGEQYF. CDR3 in DNA: TGCAGTGCGACGCCGGGACTAGCGGGAGGCGAGCAGTACTTC.

This clonotype showed up many times. The J gene is TRBJ2-6, the V gene TRBV7-9; 8 bases align to TRBD1. The CDR3 runs 18 residues. CDR1 SEHNR and CDR2 FQNEAQ come from the germline V gene (reference sequence). With 4 bases clipped from V and 2 bases from J, the junction kept 10 bases outside the gene matches. CDR3 nucleotides: TGTGCCAGCAGCTCCCTCCGGACAGGGCTTACTGGGGCCAACGTCCTGACTTTC. Amino acid sequence: CASSSLRTGLTGANVLTF.

Ten or more counts support this clonotype. This chain uses TRBV20-1 with TRBJ2-1; 7 nucleotides agree with TRBD2. Germline lookup yields CDR1 DFQATT and CDR2 SNEGSKA (reference sequence). J gave up 5 bases and V 0 bases, and 13 bases lay outside the gene matches. The CDR3 covers 17 residues. CDR3 amino acids: CSARDPLGRENHNEQFF. In nucleotides, the CDR3 is TGCAGTGCTAGAGATCCCCTTGGGCGGGAGAACCACAATGAGCAGTTCTTC.